The TCR beta chain described here comes from a study of cytomegalovirus exposure and HLA in healthy donors. Study-level background: Ancestry clustering placed more than 80% of approximately 420 genotyped donors in the Caucasian-associated cluster. General study findings and limits: Cytomegalovirus status was reportedly diagnosed by the classifier with high specificity and sensitivity.

This CDR3 spans 14 amino acids. V lost 6 bases and J 4 bases, leaving 15 bases between the germline ends. Germline lookup yields CDR1 MNHEY and CDR2 SVGAGI. The study ran its PCR with 60 Vbeta and 13 Jbeta primers. The protocol was immunoSEQ multiplex PCR, while the TCRdb copy is restricted to in-frame clones and leaves out a portion. Here the sample spans some 150,000 clones, more than 70% being singletons. Turning to this clone: The antigen is not known.

At the time of sampling, donors were nominally healthy, though unrecorded immune exposures were likely. Sample: PBMCs. This clonotype originated in a male donor in good health and CMV-seronegative. This rearrangement joins TRBV6-5 to TRBJ1-1, with no clear D. Written as DNA, the CDR3 is TGTGCCAGCAGCCGAGATAGAGCCTCCACTGAAGCTTTCTTT. Translated, it gives CASSRDRASTEAFF.